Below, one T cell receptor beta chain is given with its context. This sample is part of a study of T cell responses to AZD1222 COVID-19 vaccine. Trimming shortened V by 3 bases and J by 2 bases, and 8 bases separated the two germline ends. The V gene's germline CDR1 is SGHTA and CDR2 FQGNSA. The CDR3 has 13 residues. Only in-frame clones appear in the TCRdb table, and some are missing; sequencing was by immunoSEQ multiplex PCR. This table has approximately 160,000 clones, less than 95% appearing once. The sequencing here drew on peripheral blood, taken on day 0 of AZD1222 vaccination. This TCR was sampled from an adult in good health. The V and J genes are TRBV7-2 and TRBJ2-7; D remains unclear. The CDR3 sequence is CASSFFIPYEQYF. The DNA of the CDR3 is TGTGCCAGCAGCTTTTTCATCCCCTACGAGCAGTACTTC.